The 30 T cell receptor beta chains given below trace back to one sample, sequenced in a study of T cell responses to AZD1222 COVID-19 vaccine. Generated by immunoSEQ multiplex PCR, the TCRdb table keeps only in-frame clones and is missing some. There are roughly 130,000 clones in the sample; approximately 90% occur only once, and around 2.8% lies in the top ten. The material sequenced was peripheral blood, taken on day 0 of AZD1222 vaccination. These TCRs come from an adult in good health.

The chain uses TRBV6-4 and TRBJ2-3; the D gene is possibly TRBD2 (6 bases). Trimming pared 0 bases from V and 2 bases from J, leaving 9 bases between. This CDR3 has 15 residues. Germline CDR1 is MRHNA and CDR2 is SNTAGT. CDR3 loop: CASSDSGGATDTQYF. The CDR3, as DNA: TGTGCCAGCAGTGACTCTGGCGGGGCCACAGATACGCAGTATTTT.

The CDR3 is CASSLGSNQPQHF. In DNA form, the CDR3 reads TGCGCCAGCAGCTTAGGGAGCAATCAGCCCCAGCATTTT. The genes are TRBV5-1 and TRBJ1-5; no definite D call. With 2 bases removed from V and 1 base from J, the gap between germline ends came to 4 bases. Germline-derived CDR1 and CDR2 are SGHRS and YFSETQ. This CDR3 is built from 13 residues. Combining the CDR3 with reference TRBV5-1 and TRBJ1-5 gives the whole variable domain KAGVTQTPRYLIKTRGQQVTLSCSPISGHRSVSWYQQTPGQGLQFLFEYFSETQRNKGNFPGRFSGRQFSNSRSEMNVSTLELGDSALYLCASSLGSNQPQHFGDGTRLSIL.

V usage is TRBV28 and J usage is TRBJ2-7, with D unresolved. The CDR3 has 13 amino acids. V was clipped by 7 bases and J by 5 bases, with 15 bases between them. CDR1 and CDR2 (germline): MDHEN, SYDVKM. The CDR3 nucleotides read TGTGCCAGCATTCCCTTCGGGCGGAACGAGCAGTACTTC. As protein: CASIPFGRNEQYF.

This chain uses TRBV2 with TRBJ2-7, with TRBD2 identical over 8 bases. Germline lookup yields CDR1 SNHLY and CDR2 FYNNEI. This CDR3 spans 15 amino acids. J was trimmed by 3 bases and V by 5 bases; bases with no gene match: 9. CDR3 amino acids: CASSFGTSADYEQYF. The CDR3 DNA reads TGTGCCAGCAGTTTCGGGACTAGTGCAGACTACGAGCAGTACTTC.

This clone was counted once. The J gene is TRBJ2-1, the V gene TRBV7-2, with no clear D. Germline loops: CDR1 SGHTA, CDR2 FQGNSA. V was shortened by 3 bases and J by 0 bases, with 12 bases between the two germline ends. This CDR3 region has 16 residues. This CDR3 reads CASSFQEWSSYNEQFF. The DNA for the CDR3 is TGTGCCAGCAGCTTTCAGGAATGGAGCTCCTACAATGAGCAGTTCTTC.

V and J are TRBV28 and TRBJ1-6; D gene unclear. Deletions cut 5 bases from V and 12 bases from J, with 8 bases between. The CDR3 contains 11 residues. CDR1 and CDR2 (germline): MDHEN, SYDVKM. The CDR3 protein is CASSLREPLHF. Written as DNA, the CDR3 is TGTGCCAGCAGTCTAAGGGAACCCCTCCACTTT.

The chain is built from TRBV5-4 and TRBJ2-7, with 9 nucleotides matching TRBD1. Germline CDR1 reads SGHNT; CDR2 reads YYREEE (reference sequence). Losses at the gene ends were 1 base for V and 1 base for J; bases not matched to a gene: 6. This CDR3 comprises 16 residues. The CDR3 sequence: CASSLLRQGGSYEQYF. The CDR3 coding sequence is TGTGCCAGCAGCTTGTTGAGACAGGGGGGGTCCTACGAGCAGTACTTC.

V and J are TRBV7-9 and TRBJ2-1; 10 bases map to TRBD2. V shed 5 bases, J shed 6 bases, and the junction held 10 bases outside the gene matches. This CDR3 is built from 16 residues. Germline V gene data show CDR1 as SEHNR and CDR2 as FQNEAQ (reference sequence). The CDR3 protein is CASSPPGTSEVNEQFF. DNA for the CDR3: TGTGCCAGCAGCCCCCCCGGGACTAGCGAAGTCAATGAGCAGTTCTTC. The whole variable domain, remainder taken from reference TRBV7-9 and TRBJ2-1, is DTGVSQNPRHKITKRGQNVTFRCDPISEHNRLYWYRQTLGQGPEFLTYFQNEAQLEKSRLLSDRFSAERPKGSFSTLEIQRTEQGDSAMYLCASSPPGTSEVNEQFFGPGTRLTVL.

The chain carries TRBV5-1 and TRBJ2-5, with unresolved D. Trimming cost V 2 bases and J 2 bases, with 7 bases left between them. Per germline, CDR1 SGHRS and CDR2 YFSETQ. This CDR3 is built from 13 residues. CDR3 nucleotide sequence: TGCGCCAGCAGCTTAAGGAGACAAGAGACCCAGTACTTC. This sequence encodes CASSLRRQETQYF.

Only one count was recorded for this clone. This rearrangement joins TRBV4-1 to TRBJ2-7, with 8 bases lining up with TRBD2. After removal of 4 bases from V and 2 bases from J, the junction contained 7 bases not matched to a gene. In germline, CDR1 is MGHRA, CDR2 YSYEKL. This CDR3 is 15 amino acids long. CDR3 nucleotides: TGCGCCAGCAGCCCTTCTAGCGGGTTGACCTACGAGCAGTACTTC. Its protein product is CASSPSSGLTYEQYF.

CDR3 bases: TGTGCCAGCAGCTTTGCAGGGATCTATGGCTACACCTTC. This translates into CASSFAGIYGYTF. The rearrangement links TRBV11-2 to TRBJ1-2; tentatively, D is TRBD1 (5 bases). The germline gives CDR1 SGHAT, CDR2 FQNNGV. The CDR3 extends over 13 amino acids. V was pared by 3 bases and J by 4 bases, with 9 bases between.

V is TRBV5-4 and J is TRBJ1-2; 7 nucleotides match TRBD1. CDR3 length: 17 amino acids. Germline values: CDR1 SGHNT, CDR2 YYREEE (reference sequence). Germline trimming cut 4 bases from V and 4 bases from J; bases unmatched to any gene: 16. CDR3 sequence: CASSPTGFGTHLYGYTF. CDR3 DNA sequence: TGTGCCAGCAGCCCGACAGGGTTCGGAACACACCTCTATGGCTACACCTTC.

V and J are TRBV3-1 (or the pseudogene TRBV3-2) and TRBJ1-1, with D tentatively TRBD1 (5 bases). Trimming removed 4 bases at V and 2 bases at J, with 17 bases between. CDR3 length equals 16 residues. Looked up from germline, CDR1 is LGHDT and CDR2 is YNNKEL (reference sequence). Here the CDR3 reads CASSLDPPRGNTEAFF. CDR3 in DNA: TGTGCCAGCAGCCTCGACCCCCCAAGGGGCAACACTGAAGCTTTCTTT.

This clone was counted only a few times. The chain is built from TRBV11-3 and TRBJ2-3; tentatively, D is TRBD2 (5 bases). Per germline, CDR1 SGHNT and CDR2 YENEEA. CDR3 length: 17 residues. The germline V and J ends were trimmed by 5 bases and 0 bases, with 18 bases remaining between them. The DNA of the CDR3 is TGTGCCAGCAGCCGGAGGACCGGAGGCCCCAGCACAGATACGCAGTATTTT. Residues: CASSRRTGGPSTDTQYF. Filled out from reference TRBV11-3 and TRBJ2-3, the complete variable domain reads EAGVVQSPRYKIIEKKQPVAFWCNPISGHNTLYWYLQNLGQGPELLIRYENEEAVDDSQLPKDRFSAERLKGVDSTLKIQPAELGDSAVYLCASSRRTGGPSTDTQYFGPGTRLTVL.

About this clone: The same CDR3 also results from other DNA sequences found in this sample. The chain has TRBV7-9 and TRBJ1-1, with a weak D call TRBD1 (6 bases). The length of the CDR3 is 12 residues. The V end lost 5 bases, the J end lost 4 bases, and 8 bases lay between the germline ends. Germline V lookup: CDR1 SEHNR, CDR2 FQNEAQ (reference sequence). In DNA form, the CDR3 reads TGTGCCAGCAGCCTCAGGGGCACTGAAGCTTTCTTT. Encoded protein: CASSLRGTEAFF.

The chain links TRBV2 to TRBJ1-2, with unresolved D. The CDR3 totals 15 residues. V was shortened by 2 bases and J by 3 bases, with 13 bases between the two germline ends. Germline CDR1 reads SNHLY; CDR2 reads FYNNEI. This CDR3 is CASSEYGLQHYGYTF. DNA for the CDR3: TGTGCCAGCAGTGAATACGGGCTTCAGCACTATGGCTACACCTTC.

This clone was found once. The genes are TRBV5-1 and TRBJ2-2; D is ambiguous. Trimming removed 4 bases at V and 5 bases at J, with 9 bases between. The CDR3 loop spans 13 amino acids. Germline CDR1 and CDR2: SGHRS and YFSETQ. The CDR3 sequence is CASSPASTGELFF. CDR3 coding DNA: TGCGCCAGCAGCCCGGCGAGTACCGGGGAGCTGTTTTTT.

The V and J genes are TRBV28 and TRBJ2-7; D is undetermined. The germline V and J ends were trimmed by 7 bases and 2 bases, with 15 bases remaining between them. The germline V gene has CDR1 MDHEN and CDR2 SYDVKM. CDR3 length equals 14 residues. The chain's CDR3 is CASTPQLATYEQYF. The CDR3 nucleotides read TGTGCCAGCACCCCCCAGCTGGCGACCTACGAGCAGTACTTC.

The chain has TRBV29-1 and TRBJ2-2; D remains unclear. CDR3 size: 12 residues. Germline CDR1 reads SQVTM; CDR2 reads ANQGSEA. V lost 1 base to trimming and J lost 6 bases, with 6 bases between them. The DNA of the CDR3 is TGCAGCGTTGAAGGTCCAGCCGGGGAGCTGTTTTTT. Translated, it gives CSVEGPAGELFF.

The chain joins TRBV7-9 to TRBJ2-1; D remains ambiguous. This CDR3 spans 11 amino acids. V lost 2 bases and J 9 bases, leaving 5 bases between the germline ends. CDR1 is SEHNR and CDR2 is FQNEAQ in the germline V gene (reference sequence). Here the CDR3 reads CASSLYVEQFF. The CDR3 DNA sequence: TGTGCCAGCAGCTTATATGTTGAGCAGTTCTTC.

This chain connects TRBV4-2 to TRBJ2-2, with TRBD2 identical over 12 bases. Per the germline V gene, CDR1 is LGHNA and CDR2 is YNFKEQ. Losses at the gene ends were 5 bases for V and 5 bases for J; bases not matched to a gene: 9. The length of the CDR3 is 17 residues. CDR3 sequence: CASSEGGLAGPTGELFF. DNA for the CDR3: TGTGCCAGCAGCGAGGGGGGACTAGCGGGCCCAACCGGGGAGCTGTTTTTT.

V is TRBV7-9 and J is TRBJ1-1; no clear D. The V end was cut by 4 bases, the J end by 4 bases, with 7 bases between. This CDR3 contains 12 residues. From germline, CDR1 is SEHNR and CDR2 FQNEAQ (reference sequence). The CDR3 nucleotides read TGTGCCAGCAGCTCCCCGGGCACTGAAGCTTTCTTT. Its protein is CASSSPGTEAFF.

Points on this clone: The junction shows a germline mismatch at one end, possibly a read error. In nucleotides, the CDR3 is TGTGCCAGCAGCCGGACTACCACCGGGAAGCTGTTTTTT. Translated, it gives CASSRTTTGKLFF. This rearrangement joins TRBV14 to TRBJ2-2; D may be TRBD2 (6 bases). The CDR3 is 13 amino acids. Per the germline V gene, CDR1 is SGHDN and CDR2 is FVKESK.

This chain uses TRBV5-6 with TRBJ1-1; 10 bases are shared with TRBD1. Germline CDR1 is SGHDT and CDR2 is YYEEEE. This CDR3 has 15 residues. The trim removed 0 bases at V and 4 bases at J, leaving 3 bases unmatched. The CDR3 region has the DNA TGTGCCAGCAGCTTGGGCGACAGGGGGCCCACTGAAGCTTTCTTT. Its protein is CASSLGDRGPTEAFF.

The chain is built from TRBV30 and TRBJ1-4; the D is unclear. The CDR3 covers 13 residues. Germline V CDR1 and CDR2: GTSNPN, SVGIG (reference sequence). V was pared by 0 bases and J by 8 bases, with 10 bases between. This CDR3 reads CAWSVRGYEKLFF. DNA for the CDR3: TGTGCCTGGAGTGTCCGGGGATACGAAAAACTGTTTTTT.

The V call is TRBV7-2, the J call TRBJ1-2; perhaps TRBD1 as D (5 bases). The CDR3 is 13 amino acids. Trimming left V 8 bases short and J 2 bases short, with 12 bases between. Germline CDR1 reads SGHTA; CDR2 reads FQGNSA. The CDR3 DNA is TGTGCCAGCTCGCCGGACAAAAACTATGGCTACACCTTC. This translates into CASSPDKNYGYTF. The full variable domain, with the rest looked up from reference TRBV7-2 and TRBJ1-2, is GAGVSQSPSNKVTEKGKDVELRCDPISGHTALYWYRQSLGQGLEFLIYFQGNSAPDKSGLPSDRFSAERTGGSVSTLTIQRTQQEDSAVYLCASSPDKNYGYTFGSGTRLTVV.

The V and J genes are TRBV6-5 and TRBJ1-6; the D is unclear. Trimming stripped 2 bases from V and 0 bases from J, with 5 bases between. Germline values: CDR1 MNHEY, CDR2 SVGAGI. The CDR3 contains 15 residues. The CDR3 nucleotides are TGTGCCAGCAGTTACAGGAGCTCCTATAATTCACCCCTCCACTTT. Protein product: CASSYRSSYNSPLHF.

This chain connects TRBV11-2 to TRBJ2-1; D ambiguous. CDR1 SGHAT and CDR2 FQNNGV come from the germline V gene. The CDR3 spans 13 residues. Trimming removed 3 bases from V and 4 bases from J, with 7 bases in between. The CDR3 sequence: CASSFLEYNEQFF. DNA of the CDR3: TGTGCCAGCAGCTTCTTAGAGTACAATGAGCAGTTCTTC.

This sequence joins TRBV3-1 (or the pseudogene TRBV3-2) and TRBJ1-1; D unresolved. In germline, CDR1 is LGHDT, CDR2 YNNKEL (reference sequence). V was pared by 4 bases and J by 1 base, with 10 bases between. The CDR3 has 14 amino acids. The DNA of the CDR3 is TGTGCCAGCAGCCCGGACTGGTCGAACACTGAAGCTTTCTTT. Its protein is CASSPDWSNTEAFF.

The chain links TRBV10-3 to TRBJ2-3; 14 positions match TRBD2. After removal of 2 bases from V and 6 bases from J, the junction contained 7 bases not matched to a gene. Germline values: CDR1 ENHRY, CDR2 SYGVKD. There are 17 residues in the CDR3. The CDR3 DNA reads as TGTGCCATCAGTGAGCAGACTAGCGGGGGGGCAACCGATACGCAGTATTTT. This codes for CAISEQTSGGATDTQYF.